The 29 T cell receptor beta chains in this list originate from one sample, sequenced in a study of blood T cell repertoires in COVID-19. Data came from immunoSEQ multiplex PCR; TCRdb stores just in-frame clones and leaves some out. The sample holds about 300,000 clones; approximately 90% are singletons and the top ten take over 5.5%. Sequenced sample: peripheral blood. Every receptor here comes from a woman aged 45-60 years with COVID-19, enrolled during active disease.

V usage is TRBV11-2 and J usage is TRBJ1-1; 9 nucleotides line up with TRBD1. In germline, CDR1 is SGHAT, CDR2 FQNNGV. The V and J ends lost 5 bases and 4 bases, in that order; junction bases with no gene match: 14. There are 17 residues in the CDR3. The CDR3 sequence: CASSHGQGYSVSTEAFF. The CDR3 DNA follows: TGTGCCAGCAGCCACGGACAGGGGTATTCCGTATCCACTGAAGCTTTCTTT.

This chain links TRBV5-1 with TRBJ2-3, with 8 bases identical to TRBD1. With 4 bases clipped from V and 6 bases from J, the junction kept 16 bases outside the gene matches. The germline gives CDR1 SGHRS, CDR2 YFSETQ. The CDR3 runs 17 residues. CDR3 region: CASSLGDRTGFGDTQYF. The DNA for the CDR3 is TGCGCCAGCAGCCTAGGGGACCGGACAGGGTTTGGGGATACGCAGTATTTT.

This clone turned up a few times. The V gene is TRBV12-5, the J gene TRBJ1-1; no definite D call. This CDR3 region has 13 residues. V lost 1 base, J lost 1 base, and 4 bases lay in between. The germline gives CDR1 LGHNT, CDR2 FRNRAP. This chain's CDR3 is CASGLASNTEAFF. The CDR3 coding sequence is TGTGCTAGTGGTTTGGCCTCGAACACTGAAGCTTTCTTT.

Only one count was recorded for this clone. The chain couples TRBV19 to TRBJ2-7; tentative D call: TRBD1 (5 bases). Germline V lookup: CDR1 LNHDA, CDR2 SQIVND (reference sequence). This CDR3 contains 15 residues. V was cut by 10 bases and J by 1 base, with 20 bases left in between. As DNA, the CDR3 is TGTGCCACCATCTCAGGGCTTCCTGGGTCCTACGAGCAGTACTTC. It encodes CATISGLPGSYEQYF. The full variable domain, completed using reference TRBV19 and TRBJ2-7, is DGGITQSPKYLFRKEGQNVTLSCEQNLNHDAMYWYRQDPGQGLRLIYYSQIVNDFQKGDIAEGYSVSREKKESFPLTVTSAQKNPTAFYLCATISGLPGSYEQYFGPGTRLTVT.

V gene TRBV19 combines with J gene TRBJ1-1; D might be TRBD1 (6 bases). This CDR3 has 16 residues. V was clipped by 8 bases and J by 0 bases, with 19 bases between them. CDR1 LNHDA and CDR2 SQIVND come from the germline V gene (reference sequence). CDR3 amino acids: CASAMTGLGMNTEAFF. CDR3 coding DNA: TGTGCCAGTGCGATGACAGGTTTGGGGATGAACACTGAAGCTTTCTTT.

This clone was detected only a few times. V gene TRBV24-1 combines with J gene TRBJ2-5; D gene ambiguous. Per the germline V gene, CDR1 is KGHDR and CDR2 is SFDVKD. This CDR3 has 15 amino acids. V lost 4 bases and J 2 bases, leaving 13 bases between the germline ends. The CDR3 here is CATSDPNGYQETQYF. The CDR3 DNA is TGTGCCACCAGTGACCCTAACGGGTATCAAGAGACCCAGTACTTC.

This clone was observed once. V is TRBV18 and J is TRBJ2-2; 13 nucleotides agree with TRBD2. J lost 6 bases, V lost 5 bases, and 9 bases had no gene match. CDR3 length equals 17 residues. CDR1 and CDR2 (germline): KGHSH, LQKENI. CDR3 DNA: TGTGCCAGCTCATCGCGACGGACTAGCGGGAGTGCCGGGGAGCTGTTTTTT. It translates to CASSSRRTSGSAGELFF.

The chain links TRBV7-2 to TRBJ2-1; TRBD2 matches at 7 bases. This CDR3 contains 15 residues. Per the germline V gene, CDR1 is SGHTA and CDR2 is FQGNSA. The ends lost 5 bases at V and 9 bases at J; junction bases unmatched: 13. The CDR3: CASSPPGGGWVEQFF. The CDR3 DNA reads as TGTGCCAGCAGCCCCCCGGGAGGCGGGTGGGTTGAGCAGTTCTTC.

This clone turned up a few times. V is TRBV6-1 and J is TRBJ2-5; D call uncertain. The CDR3 sequence is 13 residues long. CDR1 MNHNS and CDR2 SASEGT come from the germline V gene. V was pared by 3 bases and J by 2 bases, with 7 bases between. The CDR3 nucleotides read TGTGCCAGCAGTGAGTCCTTTCAAGAGACCCAGTACTTC. It encodes CASSESFQETQYF.

V gene TRBV7-6 combines with J gene TRBJ2-2; 10 positions match TRBD2. Looked up from germline, CDR1 is SGHVS and CDR2 is FNYEAQ. The CDR3 loop spans 16 amino acids. V gave up 5 bases and J gave up 6 bases; unmatched junction bases: 9. CDR3 amino acids: CASSPRTSGEPGELFF. In nucleotides, the CDR3 is TGTGCCAGCAGCCCTCGGACTAGCGGAGAACCCGGGGAGCTGTTTTTT.

The rearrangement joins TRBV3-1 (or the pseudogene TRBV3-2) to TRBJ1-1, with a weak D call TRBD1 (5 bases). Germline V gene data show CDR1 as LGHDT and CDR2 as YNNKEL (reference sequence). The CDR3 has 21 amino acids. The V end lost 5 bases, the J end lost 1 base, and 32 bases lay between the germline ends. CDR3 protein: CASSGEEIWTQYVLRNTEAFF. The CDR3 region has the DNA TGTGCCAGCAGCGGGGAAGAGATCTGGACACAGTATGTTCTCCGGAACACTGAAGCTTTCTTT.

The J gene is TRBJ1-1, the V gene TRBV16; D might be TRBD1 (6 bases). The germline gives CDR1 KGHSY, CDR2 FQNENV. V lost 0 bases to trimming and J lost 4 bases, with 12 bases between them. The CDR3 spans 15 residues. CDR3 protein: CASSQSWGGATEAFF. The CDR3, as DNA: TGTGCCAGCAGCCAATCTTGGGGGGGCGCCACTGAAGCTTTCTTT.

The rearrangement joins TRBV4-1 to TRBJ1-2; tentatively, D is TRBD1 (5 bases). Trimming left V 3 bases short and J 0 bases short, with 14 bases between. The CDR3 is 16 amino acids. CDR1 is MGHRA, CDR2 YSYEKL, per germline. The CDR3 region is CASSQPYRDSNYGYTF. Written as DNA, the CDR3 is TGCGCCAGCAGCCAGCCTTACCGGGACTCTAACTATGGCTACACCTTC.

The V call is TRBV4-1, the J call TRBJ1-1, with 10 bases identical to TRBD1. Germline V CDR1 and CDR2: MGHRA, YSYEKL. This CDR3 has 17 residues. V was clipped by 4 bases and J by 5 bases; unmatched bases: 13. The CDR3 protein is CASSRDLLRDRGTEAFF. The CDR3, as DNA: TGCGCCAGCAGCCGTGACCTACTCCGGGACAGGGGAACTGAAGCTTTCTTT.

As for this clone: The sample holds other DNA sequences that translate to the same CDR3. The chain recombines TRBV27 with TRBJ2-7, with TRBD1 matching over 9 bases. CDR3 length: 13 amino acids. The ends lost 6 bases at V and 4 bases at J; junction bases unmatched: 4. CDR1 MNHEY and CDR2 SMNVEV come from the germline V gene (reference sequence). The CDR3 nucleotides are TGTGCCAGCAGGCCGGGACAGGGTTACGAGCAGTACTTC. This sequence encodes CASRPGQGYEQYF.

V is TRBV3-1 (or the pseudogene TRBV3-2) and J is TRBJ2-7, with 8 bases lining up with TRBD2. The CDR3 sequence is 16 residues long. Trimming at V came to 1 base and at J to 3 bases, leaving 8 bases not matched to a gene. Germline V gene data show CDR1 as LGHDT and CDR2 as YNNKEL (reference sequence). CDR3 loop: CASSQGFAGGNYEQYF. CDR3 bases: TGTGCCAGCAGCCAAGGTTTCGCGGGAGGAAACTACGAGCAGTACTTC.

This CDR3 is CASSPDRTEAFF. In nucleotides, the CDR3 is TGTGCCAGCTCACCAGACAGGACTGAAGCTTTCTTT. The chain combines TRBV18 with TRBJ1-1, with D maybe TRBD1 (6 bases). Between the trimmed V and J ends, which lost 2 bases and 5 bases, there was a span of 6 bases. There are 12 residues in the CDR3. The germline V gene encodes CDR1 KGHSH and CDR2 LQKENI.

J is TRBJ1-6 and V is TRBV6-5; perhaps TRBD1 as D (6 bases). The CDR3 covers 14 residues. CDR1 and CDR2 from the germline V gene are MNHEY and SVGAGI. V dropped 7 bases and J dropped 10 bases, with 17 bases sitting between them. CDR3 amino acids: CASTPGGGRSPLHF. In DNA, the CDR3 is TGTGCCAGCACCCCGGGAGGGGGTAGGTCACCCCTCCACTTT.

CDR3 residues: CASSPDSGELFF. The CDR3 region has the DNA TGCGCCAGCAGCCCCGACTCCGGGGAGCTGTTTTTT. V and J are TRBV5-1 and TRBJ2-2; no reliable D call. CDR3 length equals 12 residues. Germline V CDR1 and CDR2: SGHRS, YFSETQ. V lost 4 bases, J lost 6 bases, and 7 bases lay in between.

The rearrangement uses TRBV4-1 and TRBJ2-1, with D possibly matching TRBD1 (6 bases). The V end was cut by 2 bases, the J end by 8 bases, with 10 bases between. Germline CDR1 reads MGHRA; CDR2 reads YSYEKL. CDR3 size: 13 residues. The CDR3 reads CASSQRGSYEQFF. The CDR3 DNA sequence: TGCGCCAGCAGCCAAAGGGGGAGCTATGAGCAGTTCTTC.

The V call is TRBV19, the J call TRBJ2-3; a possible D gene is TRBD2 (6 bases). The CDR3 loop spans 16 amino acids. The V and J ends lost 4 bases and 10 bases respectively, with 24 bases between them. Germline V gives CDR1 LNHDA, CDR2 SQIVND (reference sequence). CDR3 region: CASSTDRDSNRLAQYF. The CDR3 nucleotides read TGTGCCAGTAGTACTGACCGGGACTCGAATCGGTTGGCGCAGTATTTT.

This clone has just a few counts. The rearrangement links TRBV6-5 to TRBJ2-7; TRBD1 agrees at 9 bases. Unmatched junction bases numbered 2, after V lost 2 bases and J lost 6 bases. The CDR3 totals 13 residues. In germline, CDR1 is MNHEY, CDR2 SVGAGI. CDR3 amino acids: CASSYGTGPEQYF. As DNA, the CDR3 is TGTGCCAGCAGTTACGGGACAGGGCCCGAGCAGTACTTC.

V is TRBV10-3 and J is TRBJ2-1, with TRBD2 matching over 13 bases. Germline values: CDR1 ENHRY, CDR2 SYGVKD. This CDR3 has 15 residues. The trim removed 8 bases at V and 0 bases at J, leaving 1 base unmatched. CDR3 DNA sequence: TGTGCCATCCGGACTAGCGGGAGCTCCTACAATGAGCAGTTCTTC. As protein: CAIRTSGSSYNEQFF.

The CDR3 here is CASSYTSPSSYEQYF. The CDR3 DNA reads TGTGCCAGCAGTTATACTAGCCCGAGCTCCTACGAGCAGTACTTC. The V call is TRBV6-6, the J call TRBJ2-7; tentatively, D is TRBD2 (6 bases). The CDR3 covers 15 residues. Germline V gene data show CDR1 as MNHNY and CDR2 as SVGAGI (reference sequence). The V and J ends lost 3 bases and 0 bases respectively, with 12 bases between them.

DNA for the CDR3: TGTGCCAGCAGCCAAGATCAGGGACAGAGCTCTATTCAGTACTTC. Protein: CASSQDQGQSSIQYF. The V call is TRBV3-1 (or the pseudogene TRBV3-2), the J call TRBJ2-4, with TRBD1 matching 7 bases. The CDR3 spans 15 residues. Germline CDR1 reads LGHDT; CDR2 reads YNNKEL (reference sequence). The junction had 9 bases not matched to a gene; V was cut back by 0 bases and J by 10 bases.

CDR3 DNA sequence: TGTGCCAGTACCGTTGGTTGGGCCAGGGGTTCACCCCTCCACTTT. This encodes CASTVGWARGSPLHF. V usage is TRBV19 and J usage is TRBJ1-6, with D perhaps TRBD1 (6 bases). The CDR3 has 15 residues. Germline loops: CDR1 LNHDA, CDR2 SQIVND (reference sequence). V shed 7 bases and J shed 9 bases, with 19 bases lying between them.

This chain connects TRBV19 to TRBJ2-7; TRBD1 matches at 10 bases. The CDR3 contains 13 residues. V shed 7 bases, J shed 6 bases, and the junction held 6 bases outside the gene matches. CDR1 is LNHDA, CDR2 SQIVND, per germline (reference sequence). In DNA, the CDR3 is TGTGCCAGTACGGACAGGGGGGTAGGCGAGCAGTACTTC. Its translation is CASTDRGVGEQYF.

V is TRBV9 and J is TRBJ1-3; D may be TRBD1 (6 bases). Trimming took 3 bases from V and 4 from J, leaving 17 bases between them. The CDR3 is 16 amino acids. The germline V gene encodes CDR1 SGDLS and CDR2 YYNGEE. CDR3 region: CASSETNPGDGNTIYF. In DNA form, the CDR3 reads TGTGCCAGCAGCGAGACCAACCCAGGGGACGGAAACACCATATATTTT.

The chain uses TRBV10-1 and TRBJ2-5; unclear D gene. The V gene's germline CDR1 is WNHNN and CDR2 SYGVQD (reference sequence). The length of the CDR3 is 15 residues. Trimming took 0 bases from V and 1 from J, leaving 9 bases between them. Here the CDR3 reads CASSESYAGQETQYF. The CDR3 bases are TGCGCCAGCAGTGAGTCGTACGCCGGCCAAGAGACCCAGTACTTC.